This T cell receptor (beta chain) was retrieved from a study of cytomegalovirus exposure and HLA in healthy donors. PCR amplification relied on 60 Vbeta primers (plus 13 Jbeta primers). Assay: immunoSEQ multiplex PCR; the TCRdb copy retains only in-frame clones and omits some. Of more than 110,000 clones listed, 8.5% to 10% were seen once; the top ten hold approximately 1.9%. This clone was seen a handful of times. Trimming stripped 0 bases from V and 3 bases from J, with 11 bases between. Germline assignment: CDR1 MNHNY and CDR2 SVGAGI (reference sequence). The length of the CDR3 is 15 residues. The specimen sequenced was PBMCs. The origin of this receptor is a man aged 45 to 65 in good health and CMV-seronegative. The chain couples TRBV6-6 to TRBJ1-1; the D gene is possibly TRBD1 (5 bases). The CDR3 spells CASSYSAQGYTEAFF. The CDR3 nucleotides are TGTGCCAGCAGTTACTCGGCTCAGGGATACACTGAAGCTTTCTTT.